Below, 16 T cell receptor beta chains from the same sample are listed, as sequenced in a study of cytomegalovirus exposure and HLA in healthy donors. TCRdb's table, derived via immunoSEQ multiplex PCR, lists solely in-frame clones and lacks some. In the table there are 250,000 to 400,000 clones, nearly 90% of which are singletons. The sequencing sample was made of PBMCs. The receptors stem from a man in his thirties or forties in good health and CMV-seronegative.

The rearrangement links TRBV7-6 to TRBJ1-5; D is possibly TRBD1 (6 bases). The CDR3 is 13 amino acids. Trimming shortened V by 1 base and J by 6 bases, and 7 bases separated the two germline ends. From germline, CDR1 is SGHVS and CDR2 FNYEAQ. Written as DNA, the CDR3 is TGTGCCAGCAGCTTAGGGACAGCTCAGCCCCAGCATTTT. Translated: CASSLGTAQPQHF.

The V and J genes are TRBV2 and TRBJ2-3; 11 bases are a match to TRBD1. The CDR3 is made up of 15 amino acids. The germline CDR1 and CDR2 sequences are SNHLY and FYNNEI. With V trimmed by 5 bases and J by 4 bases, 5 bases remained unmatched. The CDR3 here is CASSRGGQGADTQYF. The CDR3 DNA reads as TGTGCCAGCAGTCGAGGGGGACAGGGGGCAGATACGCAGTATTTT.

The chain uses TRBV6-5 and TRBJ2-5, with TRBD1 identical over 10 bases. The CDR3 runs 15 residues. The V gene's germline CDR1 is MNHEY and CDR2 SVGAGI. J gave up 4 bases and V 6 bases, and 8 bases lay outside the gene matches. The CDR3 loop is CASSRDRGLVETQYF. The DNA for the CDR3 is TGTGCCAGCAGCCGGGACAGGGGTTTAGTAGAGACCCAGTACTTC.

The V call is TRBV7-8, the J call TRBJ1-2, with D perhaps TRBD1 (6 bases). CDR3 length: 14 residues. Trimming pared 1 base from V and 6 bases from J, leaving 12 bases between. Germline values: CDR1 SGHVS, CDR2 FQNEAQ. CDR3 in DNA: TGTGCCAGCAGCTTAGTACAGGGTAGGAATGGCTACACCTTC. It is translated as CASSLVQGRNGYTF.

This chain links TRBV2 with TRBJ2-4, with D possibly TRBD1 on 5 matching bases. Germline CDR1 SNHLY, CDR2 FYNNEI. Trimming removed 6 bases at V and 1 base at J, with 13 bases between. The CDR3 consists of 15 residues. CDR3 loop: CASRIGGAAKNIQYF. CDR3 DNA: TGTGCCAGCAGAATAGGTGGGGCGGCCAAAAACATTCAGTACTTC.

The V gene is TRBV6-1, the J gene TRBJ2-2; 7 positions match TRBD1. J gave up 7 bases and V 4 bases, and 9 bases lay outside the gene matches. Germline V CDR1 and CDR2: MNHNS, SASEGT. The CDR3 length is 15 residues. This CDR3 is CASSGQGPRGGELFF. Written as DNA, the CDR3 is TGTGCCAGCAGTGGACAGGGACCCCGGGGCGGGGAGCTGTTTTTT.

The chain couples TRBV25-1 to TRBJ1-6; D gene uncertain. The V and J ends lost 11 bases and 1 base respectively, with 18 bases between them. Per the germline V gene, CDR1 is MGHDK and CDR2 is SYGVNS. CDR3 size: 16 residues. The CDR3 DNA sequence: TGTGCCTCCCAGAACGTCGCGGGTTCCTATAATTCACCCCTCCACTTT. This codes for CASQNVAGSYNSPLHF. Complete variable domain (other parts from reference TRBV25-1 and TRBJ1-6): EADIYQTPRYLVIGTGKKITLECSQTMGHDKMYWYQQDPGMELHLIHYSYGVNSTEKGDLSSESTVSRIRTEHFPLTLESARPSHTSQYLCASQNVAGSYNSPLHFGNGTRLTVT.

The J gene is TRBJ1-1, the V gene TRBV19; D gene uncertain. The germline V gene has CDR1 LNHDA and CDR2 SQIVND (reference sequence). This CDR3 is 11 amino acids long. With 6 bases removed from V and 1 base from J, the gap between germline ends came to 3 bases. This CDR3 reads CASRRNTEAFF. The CDR3 nucleotides are TGTGCCAGTAGGAGGAACACTGAAGCTTTCTTT. Combining the CDR3 with reference TRBV19 and TRBJ1-1 gives the whole variable domain DGGITQSPKYLFRKEGQNVTLSCEQNLNHDAMYWYRQDPGQGLRLIYYSQIVNDFQKGDIAEGYSVSREKKESFPLTVTSAQKNPTAFYLCASRRNTEAFFGQGTRLTVV.

V and J are TRBV5-1 and TRBJ2-7; TRBD1 agrees at 7 bases. The germline V gene encodes CDR1 SGHRS and CDR2 YFSETQ. V shed 4 bases and J 0 bases; nucleotides not matched to a gene: 7. This CDR3 comprises 15 residues. CDR3 DNA sequence: TGCGCCAGCAGCGTGAAACAGGGGCCCTCCTACGAGCAGTACTTC. Translation gives CASSVKQGPSYEQYF.

The chain couples TRBV5-4 to TRBJ2-3; a possible D gene is TRBD2 (5 bases). This CDR3 has 20 amino acids. Germline CDR1 reads SGHNT; CDR2 reads YYREEE (reference sequence). The ends were cut back, 0 bases at V and 2 bases at J, with 25 bases in the middle. CDR3 nucleotides: TGTGCCAGCAGCTTGGTTCTCTTGGCGGGCACCCCGCAGCACACAGATACGCAGTATTTT. Its protein is CASSLVLLAGTPQHTDTQYF.

The J gene is TRBJ1-2, the V gene TRBV6-5; the D gene is possibly TRBD1 (6 bases). Looked up from germline, CDR1 is MNHEY and CDR2 is SVGAGI. V lost 6 bases to trimming and J lost 1 base, with 12 bases between them. The CDR3 consists of 14 residues. CDR3 amino acids: CASRRQEINYGYTF. The CDR3 DNA reads as TGTGCCAGCAGAAGACAGGAGATTAACTATGGCTACACCTTC.

This chain links TRBV18 with TRBJ1-2, with a tentative D call TRBD1 (6 bases). Trimming left V 1 base short and J 6 bases short, with 9 bases between. CDR3 length: 13 amino acids. Germline V gene data show CDR1 as KGHSH and CDR2 as LQKENI. The CDR3 region is CASSPRQVDGYTF. In DNA form, the CDR3 reads TGTGCCAGCTCACCACGACAGGTTGATGGCTACACCTTC.

The CDR3 is CASSLAWTVDYEQYF. The CDR3 nucleotides read TGTGCCAGCAGTCTAGCCTGGACAGTCGACTACGAGCAGTACTTC. The gene calls are TRBV2 and TRBJ2-7, with D possibly matching TRBD1 (6 bases). The CDR3 loop spans 15 amino acids. CDR1 and CDR2 (germline): SNHLY, FYNNEI. Trimming left V 5 bases short and J 3 bases short, with 17 bases between.

This clone has only a few counts. The rearrangement joins TRBV18 to TRBJ1-6, with D perhaps TRBD1 (6 bases). The germline gives CDR1 KGHSH, CDR2 LQKENI. This CDR3 contains 14 residues. V lost 4 bases and J 6 bases, leaving 10 bases between the germline ends. The CDR3 region is CASSLGQSNSPLHF. DNA of the CDR3: TGTGCCAGCTCACTCGGACAGAGTAATTCACCCCTCCACTTT.

V and J are TRBV5-1 and TRBJ1-3, with D maybe TRBD1 (5 bases). V lost 4 bases and J lost 8, with 19 bases in between. CDR3 size: 15 residues. Germline V gene sequence: CDR1 SGHRS, CDR2 YFSETQ. The CDR3 loop reads CASSARVSSRDTIYF. DNA for the CDR3: TGCGCCAGCAGCGCCAGGGTTAGCAGTCGGGACACCATATATTTT. Combining the CDR3 with reference TRBV5-1 and TRBJ1-3 gives the whole variable domain KAGVTQTPRYLIKTRGQQVTLSCSPISGHRSVSWYQQTPGQGLQFLFEYFSETQRNKGNFPGRFSGRQFSNSRSEMNVSTLELGDSALYLCASSARVSSRDTIYFGEGSWLTVV.

The chain uses TRBV2 and TRBJ1-2, with D maybe TRBD1 (6 bases). Per the germline V gene, CDR1 is SNHLY and CDR2 is FYNNEI. The V end was cut by 5 bases, the J end by 5 bases, with 18 bases between. This CDR3 region has 15 residues. The CDR3 loop reads CASSLQGSGGYGYTF. The CDR3 coding sequence is TGTGCCAGCAGTCTACAGGGATCTGGGGGTTATGGCTACACCTTC.